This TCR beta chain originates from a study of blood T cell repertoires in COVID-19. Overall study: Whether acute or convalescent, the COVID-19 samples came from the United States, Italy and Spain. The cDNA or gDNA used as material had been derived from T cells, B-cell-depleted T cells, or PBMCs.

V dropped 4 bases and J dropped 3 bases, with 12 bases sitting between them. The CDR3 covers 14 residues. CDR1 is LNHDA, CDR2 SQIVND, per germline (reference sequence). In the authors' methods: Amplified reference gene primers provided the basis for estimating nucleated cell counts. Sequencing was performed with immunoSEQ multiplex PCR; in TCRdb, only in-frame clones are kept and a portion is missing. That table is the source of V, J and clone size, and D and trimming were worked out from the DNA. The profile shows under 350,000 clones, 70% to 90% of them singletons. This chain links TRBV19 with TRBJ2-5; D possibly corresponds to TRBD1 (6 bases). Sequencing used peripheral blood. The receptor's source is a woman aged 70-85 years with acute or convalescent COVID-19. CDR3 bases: TGTGCCAGTAGTACGATACAGGGCGAAGAGACCCAGTACTTC. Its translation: CASSTIQGEETQYF.